This TCR beta chain derives from a study of blood T cell repertoires in COVID-19. Study-wide background: Both acute and convalescent COVID-19 samples were obtained from the United States, Italy and Spain.

Methods used by the authors: Amplification from reference gene primers served as the basis for estimated nucleated cell counts. The repertoire was sequenced with immunoSEQ multiplex PCR; TCRdb's copy has only in-frame clones and lacks some. From that table come the V and J calls and clone size; the DNA was used to work out D and trimming. The repertoire includes a few hundred thousand clones, approximately 86% of them detected once, and around 4.2% sits in the top ten. Germline values: CDR1 KGHSH, CDR2 LQKENI. The ends were cut back, 2 bases at V and 0 bases at J, with 7 bases in the middle. The CDR3 contains 14 residues. Participants were placed into cohorts based on the clinical history they reported.

The sequence came from a woman in her 40s with acute COVID-19. Sequenced material: PBMCs or T cells enriched from blood (not recorded which). This chain connects TRBV18 to TRBJ1-1; D ambiguous. CDR3 loop: CASSPGLMNTEAFF. DNA of the CDR3: TGTGCCAGCTCACCAGGGCTCATGAACACTGAAGCTTTCTTT.